These 10 T cell receptor beta chains originate from one sample sequenced in a study of shared clonotypes between healthy human individuals. CD45RO negativity and positive selection for CCR7 defined naive CD8 cells, a population that excluded terminally differentiated effector memory CD45RA+ cells. Sequencing used immunoSEQ multiplex PCR; TCRdb keeps in-frame clones, though not all of them. The sample has roughly 1,800,000 clones, about 94% seen once; the top ten hold 1% to 1.5%. Sequencing used naive CD8+ T cells sorted from blood. These receptors were obtained from a man aged 18 to 29 in good health.

The gene calls are TRBV6-5 and TRBJ2-7; 7 bases are a match to TRBD2. This CDR3 has 15 residues. V shed 2 bases and J 3 bases; nucleotides not matched to a gene: 7. Germline V CDR1 and CDR2: MNHEY, SVGAGI. As DNA, the CDR3 is TGTGCCAGCAGTTACGCTGGGGGGGGGAACTACGAGCAGTACTTC. Translated: CASSYAGGGNYEQYF.

This chain joins TRBV19 and TRBJ1-1; 10 nucleotides align to TRBD1. CDR3 length: 16 residues. Trimming at V came to 5 bases and at J to 3 bases, leaving 9 bases not matched to a gene. The germline V gene has CDR1 LNHDA and CDR2 SQIVND (reference sequence). CDR3 sequence (DNA): TGTGCCAGTAGTCCGTGGACAGGGGGGCCGGACACTGAAGCTTTCTTT. It specifies CASSPWTGGPDTEAFF.

With respect to this clone: Other DNA sequences in this specimen translate into the identical CDR3. The chain employs TRBV12-5 and TRBJ2-7, with 8 bases matching TRBD1. Germline CDR1 LGHNT, CDR2 FRNRAP. The CDR3 extends over 13 amino acids. V gave up 5 bases and J gave up 3 bases; unmatched junction bases: 3. The CDR3 region is CASGLGQGYEQYF. Here the CDR3 DNA reads TGTGCTAGTGGTCTCGGACAGGGCTACGAGCAGTACTTC.

The gene calls are TRBV4-3 and TRBJ2-5, with 10 bases lining up with TRBD1. This CDR3 contains 15 residues. Trimming took 4 bases from V and 4 from J; bases not matched to a gene: 6. Looked up from germline, CDR1 is LGHNA and CDR2 is YSLEER. CDR3: CASSPRQGAGETQYF. The CDR3 DNA follows: TGCGCCAGCAGCCCGCGACAGGGGGCGGGAGAGACCCAGTACTTC.

Concerning this clone itself: Other DNA sequences within the sample encode an identical CDR3. The chain recombines TRBV4-1 with TRBJ1-4; the D gene is possibly TRBD1 (5 bases). This CDR3 contains 12 residues. CDR1 is MGHRA and CDR2 is YSYEKL in the germline V gene. V dropped 1 base and J dropped 8 bases, with 5 bases sitting between them. CDR3 bases: TGCGCCAGCAGCCAAGGGGGGGAAAAACTGTTTTTT. Residues: CASSQGGEKLFF.

The chain couples TRBV4-1 to TRBJ2-5; 7 nucleotides match TRBD1. Losses at the gene ends were 0 bases for V and 4 bases for J; bases not matched to a gene: 5. The CDR3 consists of 15 residues. The V gene's germline CDR1 is MGHRA and CDR2 YSYEKL. The CDR3 here is CASSQERGPRETQYF. The CDR3 DNA sequence: TGCGCCAGCAGCCAAGAGAGGGGGCCCCGAGAGACCCAGTACTTC.

CDR3 protein: CASSVGQPTDGYTF. As DNA, the CDR3 is TGTGCCAGCAGCGTAGGCCAGCCAACAGATGGCTACACCTTC. This sequence joins TRBV9 and TRBJ1-2; D remains ambiguous. Trimming left V 0 bases short and J 6 bases short, with 12 bases between. Germline V gene sequence: CDR1 SGDLS, CDR2 YYNGEE. This CDR3 is built from 14 residues.

The chain links TRBV27 to TRBJ1-1; tentatively, D is TRBD1 (5 bases). The V gene's germline CDR1 is MNHEY and CDR2 SMNVEV (reference sequence). Trimming pared 3 bases from V and 5 bases from J, leaving 13 bases between. This CDR3 is built from 14 residues. CDR3: CASSFQGSVTEAFF. CDR3 bases: TGTGCCAGCAGTTTTCAGGGATCGGTTACTGAAGCTTTCTTT.

This chain joins TRBV27 and TRBJ2-5; D ambiguous. The germline CDR1 and CDR2 sequences are MNHEY and SMNVEV (reference sequence). The CDR3 has 14 residues. The germline V and J ends were trimmed by 5 bases and 5 bases, with 15 bases remaining between them. CDR3 amino acids: CASSPDPNWETQYF. As DNA, the CDR3 is TGTGCCAGCAGTCCGGACCCAAATTGGGAGACCCAGTACTTC.

The chain combines TRBV9 with TRBJ2-1; 11 bases are shared with TRBD1. The J segment lost 8 bases and the V segment lost 4 bases, leaving 5 bases of the junction unmatched. The CDR3 loop spans 14 amino acids. Germline assignment: CDR1 SGDLS and CDR2 YYNGEE. CDR3 DNA: TGTGCCAGCAGCTCATGGACAGGGGGCGATGAGCAGTTCTTC. This sequence encodes CASSSWTGGDEQFF.